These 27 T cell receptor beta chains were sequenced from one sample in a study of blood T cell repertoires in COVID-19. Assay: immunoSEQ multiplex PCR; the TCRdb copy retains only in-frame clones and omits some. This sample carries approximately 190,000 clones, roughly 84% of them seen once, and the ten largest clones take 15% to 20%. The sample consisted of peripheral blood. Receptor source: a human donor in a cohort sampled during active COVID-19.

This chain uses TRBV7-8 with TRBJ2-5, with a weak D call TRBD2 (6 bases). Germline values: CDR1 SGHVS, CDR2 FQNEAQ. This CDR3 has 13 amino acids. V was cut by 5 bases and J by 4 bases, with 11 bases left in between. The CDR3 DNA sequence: TGTGCCAGCAGCCGATGGGGGGTAGAGACCCAGTACTTC. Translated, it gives CASSRWGVETQYF.

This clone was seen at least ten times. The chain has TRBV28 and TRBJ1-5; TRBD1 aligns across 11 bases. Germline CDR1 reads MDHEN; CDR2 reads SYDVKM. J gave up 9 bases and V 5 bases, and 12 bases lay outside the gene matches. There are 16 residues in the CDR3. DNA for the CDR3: TGTGCCAGCAGTCAATCAAGGACAGGGGGCGGGCGGCCCCAGCATTTT. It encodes CASSQSRTGGGRPQHF.

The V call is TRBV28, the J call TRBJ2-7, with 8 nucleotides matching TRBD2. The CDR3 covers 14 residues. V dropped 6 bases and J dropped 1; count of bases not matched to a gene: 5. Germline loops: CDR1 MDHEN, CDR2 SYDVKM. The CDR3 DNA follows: TGTGCCAGCAGCAAAGGCGGGGGGTCCTACGAGCAGTACTTC. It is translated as CASSKGGGSYEQYF.

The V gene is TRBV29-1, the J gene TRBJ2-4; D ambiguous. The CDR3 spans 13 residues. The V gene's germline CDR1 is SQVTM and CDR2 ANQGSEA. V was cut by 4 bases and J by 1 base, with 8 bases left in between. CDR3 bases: TGCAGCGTTGTGGTACGGGCCAAAAACATTCAGTACTTC. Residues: CSVVVRAKNIQYF.

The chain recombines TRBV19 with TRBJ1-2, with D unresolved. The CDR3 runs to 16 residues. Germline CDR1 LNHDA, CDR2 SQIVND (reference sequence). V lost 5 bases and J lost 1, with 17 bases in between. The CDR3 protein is CASSQDLQQLNYGYTF. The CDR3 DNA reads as TGTGCCAGTAGTCAGGATCTTCAACAGCTTAACTATGGCTACACCTTC.

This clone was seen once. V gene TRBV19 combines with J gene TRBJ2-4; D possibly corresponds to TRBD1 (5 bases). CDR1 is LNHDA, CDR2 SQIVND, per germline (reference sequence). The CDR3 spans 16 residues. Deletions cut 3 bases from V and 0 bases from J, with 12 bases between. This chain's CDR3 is CASSIPRTQAKNIQYF. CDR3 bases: TGTGCCAGTAGTATCCCCCGGACACAAGCCAAAAACATTCAGTACTTC.

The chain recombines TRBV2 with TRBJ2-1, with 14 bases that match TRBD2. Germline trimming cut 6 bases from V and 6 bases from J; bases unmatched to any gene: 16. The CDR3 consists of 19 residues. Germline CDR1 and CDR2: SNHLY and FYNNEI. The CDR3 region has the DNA TGTGCCAGCAGGAACCGACTAGCGGGAGGGCCATCTATTCGCAATGAGCAGTTCTTC. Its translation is CASRNRLAGGPSIRNEQFF.

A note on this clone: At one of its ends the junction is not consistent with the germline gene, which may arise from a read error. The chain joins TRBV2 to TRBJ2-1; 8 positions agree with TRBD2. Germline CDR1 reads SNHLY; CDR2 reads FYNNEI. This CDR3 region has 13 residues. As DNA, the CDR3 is TGTGCCAGCCGACTTGCGGGAGGCAATCAGCAGTTCTTC. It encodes CASRLAGGNQQFF.

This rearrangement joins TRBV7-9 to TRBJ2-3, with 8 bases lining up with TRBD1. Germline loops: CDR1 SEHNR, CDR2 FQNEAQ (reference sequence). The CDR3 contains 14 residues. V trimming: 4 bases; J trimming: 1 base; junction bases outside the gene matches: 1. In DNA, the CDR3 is TGTGCCAGCAGCTCGGGACAGGGCACAGATACGCAGTATTTT. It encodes CASSSGQGTDTQYF.

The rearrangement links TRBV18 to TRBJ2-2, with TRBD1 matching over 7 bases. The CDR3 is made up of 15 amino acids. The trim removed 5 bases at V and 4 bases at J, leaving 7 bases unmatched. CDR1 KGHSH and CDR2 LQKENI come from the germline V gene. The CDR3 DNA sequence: TGTGCCAGCTCATCCCCCGACAGGGCCACCGGGGAGCTGTTTTTT. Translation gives CASSSPDRATGELFF. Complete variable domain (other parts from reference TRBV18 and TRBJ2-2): NAGVMQNPRHLVRRRGQEARLRCSPMKGHSHVYWYRQLPEEGLKFMVYLQKENIIDESGMPKERFSAEFPKEGPSILRIQQVVRGDSAAYFCASSSPDRATGELFFGEGSRLTVL.

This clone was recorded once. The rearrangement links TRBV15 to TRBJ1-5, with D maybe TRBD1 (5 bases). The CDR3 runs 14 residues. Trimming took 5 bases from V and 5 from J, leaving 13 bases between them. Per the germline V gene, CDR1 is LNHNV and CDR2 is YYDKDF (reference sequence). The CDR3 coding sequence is TGTGCCACCAGCCCTACCGGGGGTTATCAGCCCCAGCATTTT. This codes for CATSPTGGYQPQHF.

The CDR3 is CASSGGFTNTGELFF. The DNA for the CDR3 is TGTGCCAGCAGCGGGGGGTTCACGAACACCGGGGAGCTGTTTTTT. The J gene is TRBJ2-2, the V gene TRBV5-6, with a weak D call TRBD2 (6 bases). The CDR3 totals 15 residues. Germline V gene sequence: CDR1 SGHDT, CDR2 YYEEEE. The germline V and J ends were trimmed by 4 bases and 0 bases, with 10 bases remaining between them.

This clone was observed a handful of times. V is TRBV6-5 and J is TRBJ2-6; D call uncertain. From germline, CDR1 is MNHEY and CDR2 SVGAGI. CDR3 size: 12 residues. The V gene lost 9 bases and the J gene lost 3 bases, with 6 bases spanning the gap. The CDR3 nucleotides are TGTGCCAGTTCAGGTGGGGCCAACGTCCTGACTTTC. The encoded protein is CASSGGANVLTF.

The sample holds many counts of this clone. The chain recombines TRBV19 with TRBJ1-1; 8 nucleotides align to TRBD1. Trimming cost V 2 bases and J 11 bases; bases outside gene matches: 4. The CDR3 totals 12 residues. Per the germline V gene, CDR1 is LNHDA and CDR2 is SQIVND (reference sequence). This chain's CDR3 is CASSIQGAGAFF. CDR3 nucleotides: TGTGCCAGTAGTATACAGGGGGCCGGTGCTTTCTTT.

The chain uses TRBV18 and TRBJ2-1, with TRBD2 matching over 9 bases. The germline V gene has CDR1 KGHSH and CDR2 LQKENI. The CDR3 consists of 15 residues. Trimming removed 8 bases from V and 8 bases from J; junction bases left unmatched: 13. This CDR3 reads CASPTGSGRSDEQFF. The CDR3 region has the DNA TGTGCCAGCCCCACAGGAAGCGGGAGGAGCGATGAGCAGTTCTTC.

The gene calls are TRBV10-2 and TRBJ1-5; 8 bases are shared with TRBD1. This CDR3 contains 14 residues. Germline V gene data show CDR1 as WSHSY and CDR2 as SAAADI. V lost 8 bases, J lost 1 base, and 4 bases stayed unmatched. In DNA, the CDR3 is TGCGCCAGCGCAGGGGGCACGAGCAATCAGCCCCAGCATTTT. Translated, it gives CASAGGTSNQPQHF.

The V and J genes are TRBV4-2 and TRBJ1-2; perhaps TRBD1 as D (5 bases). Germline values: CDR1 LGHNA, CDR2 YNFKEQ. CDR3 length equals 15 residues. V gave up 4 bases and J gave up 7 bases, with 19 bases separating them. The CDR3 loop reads CASSPPLGTGGGYTF. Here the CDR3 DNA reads TGTGCCAGCAGCCCGCCCCTCGGGACCGGGGGTGGCTACACCTTC.

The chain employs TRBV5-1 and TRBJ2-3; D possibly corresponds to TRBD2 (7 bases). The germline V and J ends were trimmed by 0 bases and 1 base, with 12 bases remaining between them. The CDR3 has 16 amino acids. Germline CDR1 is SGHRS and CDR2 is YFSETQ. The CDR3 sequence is CASSLVGGRGTDTQYF. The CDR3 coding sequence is TGCGCCAGCAGCTTGGTCGGGGGGCGCGGCACAGATACGCAGTATTTT.

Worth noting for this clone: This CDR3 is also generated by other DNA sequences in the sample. CDR3 DNA sequence: TGTGCCAGCAGAGACAGGGGAGTGGGCACTGAAGCTTTCTTT. This translates into CASRDRGVGTEAFF. The V gene is TRBV6-5, the J gene TRBJ1-1; 8 bases fit TRBD1. The CDR3 consists of 14 residues. CDR1 and CDR2 (germline): MNHEY, SVGAGI. The junction had 7 bases not matched to a gene; V was cut back by 6 bases and J by 4 bases.

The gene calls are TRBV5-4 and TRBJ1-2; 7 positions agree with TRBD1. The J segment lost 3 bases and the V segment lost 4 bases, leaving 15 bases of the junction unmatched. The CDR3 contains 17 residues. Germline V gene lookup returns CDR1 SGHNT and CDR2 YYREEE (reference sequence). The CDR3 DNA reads TGTGCCAGCAGCCCACTAAGGGGGCAGGAGATTTACTATGGCTACACCTTC. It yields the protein CASSPLRGQEIYYGYTF.

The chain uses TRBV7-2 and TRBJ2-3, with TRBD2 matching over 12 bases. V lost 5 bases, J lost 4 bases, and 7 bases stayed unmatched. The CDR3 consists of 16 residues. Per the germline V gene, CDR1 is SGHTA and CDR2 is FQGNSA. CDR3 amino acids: CASSPSGGALADTQYF. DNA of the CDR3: TGTGCCAGCAGCCCTAGCGGGGGGGCCCTCGCAGATACGCAGTATTTT.

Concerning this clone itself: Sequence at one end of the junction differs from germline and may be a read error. The DNA of the CDR3 is TGTGCCAGTGTCGGAAGGGGATTCTCCTCCGAGCAGTACTTC. Translated, it gives CASVGRGFSSEQYF. The chain has TRBV19 and TRBJ2-7; TRBD1 might be the D (5 bases). Germline-derived CDR1 and CDR2 are LNHDA and SQIVND (reference sequence). The CDR3 has 14 residues.

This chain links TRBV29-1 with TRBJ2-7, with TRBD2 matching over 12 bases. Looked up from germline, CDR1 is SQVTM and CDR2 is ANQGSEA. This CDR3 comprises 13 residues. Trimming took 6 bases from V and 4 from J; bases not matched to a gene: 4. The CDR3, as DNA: TGCAGCGTGCCCGGGACTAGCGGGTACGAGCAGTACTTC. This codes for CSVPGTSGYEQYF.

The CDR3, as DNA: TGCGCCAGCAGCGCGGGAGGGTCCTCCTACGAGCAGTACTTC. Its translation: CASSAGGSSYEQYF. The chain combines TRBV5-1 with TRBJ2-7; 9 nucleotides match TRBD2. Per the germline V gene, CDR1 is SGHRS and CDR2 is YFSETQ. The V segment lost 4 bases and the J segment 0 bases; nucleotides outside the gene matches: 2. This CDR3 has 14 residues.

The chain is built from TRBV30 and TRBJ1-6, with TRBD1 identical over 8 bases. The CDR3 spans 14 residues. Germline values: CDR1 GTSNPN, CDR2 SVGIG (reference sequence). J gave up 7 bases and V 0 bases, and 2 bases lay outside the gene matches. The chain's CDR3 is CAWSVRDRNSPLHF. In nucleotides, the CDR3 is TGTGCCTGGAGTGTACGGGACAGGAATTCACCCCTCCACTTT.

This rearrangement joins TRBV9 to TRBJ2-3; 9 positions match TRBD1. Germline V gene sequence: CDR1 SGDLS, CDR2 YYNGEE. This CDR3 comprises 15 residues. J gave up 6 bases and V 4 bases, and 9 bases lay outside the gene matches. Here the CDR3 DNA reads TGTGCCAGCAGCAAATCACAGGGGGCGGTGGATACGCAGTATTTT. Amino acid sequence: CASSKSQGAVDTQYF.

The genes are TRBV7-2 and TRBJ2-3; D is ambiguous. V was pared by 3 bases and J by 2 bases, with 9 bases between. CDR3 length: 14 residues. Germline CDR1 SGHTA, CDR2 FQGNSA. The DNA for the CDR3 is TGTGCCAGCAGCTTTGACTGGCTCACAGATACGCAGTATTTT. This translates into CASSFDWLTDTQYF. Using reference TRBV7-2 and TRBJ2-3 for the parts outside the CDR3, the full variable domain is GAGVSQSPSNKVTEKGKDVELRCDPISGHTALYWYRQSLGQGLEFLIYFQGNSAPDKSGLPSDRFSAERTGGSVSTLTIQRTQQEDSAVYLCASSFDWLTDTQYFGPGTRLTVL.